These 21 T cell receptor beta chains share one sample of origin, sequenced in a study of response to subunit inactivated influenza vaccine. TCRdb processed the RT-PCR reads anew with MiXCR; each CDR3 protein has one entry. This sample carries about 530,000 distinct CDR3 sequences, approximately 13% of them seen once, and the ten largest clones take about 12%. The sample was PBMCs from blood, taken roughly 48 days after vaccination. All receptors come from a man aged 45-65 years who received an inactivated influenza vaccine.

This clonotype was counted many times. The J gene is TRBJ2-3, the V gene TRBV5-1; D not certain. V dropped 2 bases and J dropped 3 bases, with 7 bases sitting between them. The CDR3 runs to 13 residues. The V gene's germline CDR1 is SGHRS and CDR2 YFSETQ. CDR3: CASSFRQTDTQYF. The CDR3 bases are TGCGCCAGCAGCTTTAGGCAGACAGATACGCAGTATTTT. Full variable domain (rest looked up from reference TRBV5-1 and TRBJ2-3): KAGVTQTPRYLIKTRGQQVTLSCSPISGHRSVSWYQQTPGQGLQFLFEYFSETQRNKGNFPGRFSGRQFSNSRSEMNVSTLELGDSALYLCASSFRQTDTQYFGPGTRLTVL.

This chain links TRBV11-3 with TRBJ1-3, with a weak D call TRBD1 (5 bases). This CDR3 is built from 15 residues. Germline lookup yields CDR1 SGHNT and CDR2 YENEEA. V gave up 2 bases and J gave up 2 bases, with 10 bases separating them. The DNA of the CDR3 is TGTGCCAGCAGCTTATGGGGCGAGCCTGGAAACACCATATATTTT. Translating it yields CASSLWGEPGNTIYF.

The table lists this clonotype with a few counts. The V gene is TRBV20-1, the J gene TRBJ2-7; the match to TRBD2 covers 11 bases. Germline V gene data show CDR1 as DFQATT and CDR2 as SNEGSKA (reference sequence). After removal of 5 bases from V and 6 bases from J, the junction contained 9 bases not matched to a gene. CDR3 length equals 14 residues. CDR3 sequence reads: CSAWLAGGPAEQYF. The CDR3, as DNA: TGCAGTGCTTGGTTAGCGGGGGGGCCCGCCGAGCAGTACTTC.

V gene TRBV7-9 combines with J gene TRBJ2-1; tentatively, D is TRBD2 (6 bases). Between the trimmed V and J ends, which lost 5 bases and 3 bases, there was a span of 14 bases. Germline V gives CDR1 SEHNR, CDR2 FQNEAQ (reference sequence). This CDR3 region has 15 residues. DNA of the CDR3: TGTGCCAGCAGCCCGCCGGGGGACGGCTACAATGAGCAGTTCTTC. It yields the protein CASSPPGDGYNEQFF.

There are a few counts of this clonotype. The V call is TRBV5-1, the J call TRBJ1-2; no firm D call. With 0 bases removed from V and 5 bases from J, the gap between germline ends came to 14 bases. This CDR3 has 15 amino acids. Germline V lookup: CDR1 SGHRS, CDR2 YFSETQ. The CDR3 DNA is TGCGCCAGCAGCTTGGCGACTGGTAAAGGGTATGGCTACACCTTC. Amino acid sequence: CASSLATGKGYGYTF.

V gene TRBV20-1 combines with J gene TRBJ2-3; D is uncertain. V shed 3 bases and J shed 0 bases, with 10 bases lying between them. The CDR3 covers 14 residues. Germline CDR1 DFQATT, CDR2 SNEGSKA (reference sequence). The CDR3: CSASQASSTDTQYF. For the CDR3, the DNA is TGCAGTGCTAGCCAGGCATCTAGCACAGATACGCAGTATTTT.

The V and J genes are TRBV18 and TRBJ2-7; TRBD1 agrees at 10 bases. V shed 1 base, J shed 6 bases, and the junction held 9 bases outside the gene matches. This CDR3 contains 16 residues. Germline CDR1 and CDR2: KGHSH and LQKENI. The CDR3: CASSPRSTGGSGEQYF. The CDR3 DNA sequence: TGTGCCAGCTCACCACGGTCGACAGGGGGCTCGGGCGAGCAGTACTTC.

The sample holds many counts of this clonotype. The genes are TRBV12-3 or TRBV12-4 and TRBJ2-4, with TRBD1 as a possible D gene (5 bases). There are 15 residues in the CDR3. Between the trimmed V and J ends, which lost 5 bases and 0 bases, there was a span of 11 bases. CDR3 region: CASSTLGVAKNIQYF. CDR3 nucleotides: TGTGCCAGCAGTACGCTAGGGGTAGCCAAAAACATTCAGTACTTC.

This chain connects TRBV6-2 or TRBV6-3 to TRBJ2-1, with TRBD1 identical over 10 bases. Trimming cost V 4 bases and J 12 bases; bases outside gene matches: 9. This CDR3 is 14 amino acids long. Per the germline V gene, CDR1 is MNHEY and CDR2 is SVGEGT. The CDR3 DNA reads as TGTGCCAGCAGTTCGCTCGGGGACAGGGGTACGCAGTTCTTC. Amino acids: CASSSLGDRGTQFF.

Many counts were recorded for this clonotype. The rearrangement joins TRBV5-1 to TRBJ2-7; D is possibly TRBD2 (6 bases). CDR3 length: 16 amino acids. Germline CDR1 is SGHRS and CDR2 is YFSETQ. Trimming shortened V by 0 bases and J by 0 bases, and 13 bases separated the two germline ends. CDR3 bases: TGCGCCAGCAGCTTGGCCCCGGCGGGGAGCTCCTACGAGCAGTACTTC. Translated, it gives CASSLAPAGSSYEQYF.

This clonotype came up many times. The gene calls are TRBV5-6 and TRBJ2-1; D unclear. Germline V lookup: CDR1 SGHDT, CDR2 YYEEEE. V gave up 3 bases and J gave up 7 bases, with 5 bases separating them. CDR3 length equals 11 residues. The CDR3 protein is CASSYPNEQFF. In DNA, the CDR3 is TGTGCCAGCAGCTACCCGAATGAGCAGTTCTTC.

The chain carries TRBV11-3 and TRBJ2-1; D unclear. V was cut by 5 bases and J by 7 bases, with 12 bases left in between. CDR3 length: 13 amino acids. The germline V gene has CDR1 SGHNT and CDR2 YENEEA. The DNA of the CDR3 is TGTGCCAGCAGCCGCGGATTAGATAATGAGCAGTTCTTC. Protein: CASSRGLDNEQFF.

This clonotype showed up just a few times. The rearrangement uses TRBV5-1 and TRBJ2-7, with 7 bases lining up with TRBD2. CDR1 SGHRS and CDR2 YFSETQ come from the germline V gene. CDR3 length: 15 residues. With V trimmed by 3 bases and J by 2 bases, 8 bases remained unmatched. CDR3 loop: CASSYGTGGTYEQYF. The CDR3 nucleotides are TGCGCCAGCAGCTATGGGACGGGAGGCACCTACGAGCAGTACTTC.

This chain connects TRBV7-7 to TRBJ2-7; D unresolved. Trimming cost V 0 bases and J 7 bases, with 10 bases left between them. Germline lookup yields CDR1 SSHAT and CDR2 FNYEAQ (reference sequence). This CDR3 comprises 13 residues. CDR3 nucleotides: TGTGCCAGCAGCTTAGCGCTAGGGATTGAGCAGTACTTC. Encoded protein: CASSLALGIEQYF.

The V and J genes are TRBV7-2 and TRBJ1-5; D is undetermined. This CDR3 has 15 amino acids. Looked up from germline, CDR1 is SGHTA and CDR2 is FQGNSA. Between the trimmed V and J ends, which lost 2 bases and 4 bases, there was a span of 12 bases. In nucleotides, the CDR3 is TGTGCCAGCAGCTTAAATTCGCCGCCAAATCAGCCCCAGCATTTT. Its protein is CASSLNSPPNQPQHF.

This chain uses TRBV7-2 with TRBJ1-2; tentatively, D is TRBD1 (5 bases). The CDR3 is made up of 14 amino acids. V was cut by 5 bases and J by 6 bases, with 16 bases left in between. The V gene's germline CDR1 is SGHTA and CDR2 FQGNSA. CDR3: CASSLPPPGNGYTF. CDR3 DNA sequence: TGTGCCAGCAGCCTCCCCCCCCCAGGGAATGGCTACACCTTC.

This clonotype has more than one count but fewer than ten. The chain recombines TRBV10-3 with TRBJ2-1; 11 nucleotides match TRBD2. In germline, CDR1 is ENHRY, CDR2 SYGVKD. The CDR3 has 14 amino acids. The ends lost 7 bases at V and 9 bases at J; junction bases unmatched: 8. The DNA for the CDR3 is TGTGCCATCAAGGAGGGTAGCGGGAGGGGTGAGCAGTTCTTC. It translates to CAIKEGSGRGEQFF.

The sample holds a few counts of this clonotype. The chain recombines TRBV6-6 with TRBJ2-7; D not certain. Trimming took 6 bases from V and 5 from J, leaving 8 bases between them. CDR1 is MNHNY and CDR2 is SVGAGI in the germline V gene (reference sequence). The CDR3 loop spans 11 amino acids. The CDR3 sequence is CASRNTNEQYF. The DNA for the CDR3 is TGTGCCAGCAGAAACACTAACGAGCAGTACTTC.

This clonotype was counted only a few times. J is TRBJ1-3 and V is TRBV4-2, with 7 bases aligning to TRBD1. CDR3 size: 15 residues. Germline values: CDR1 LGHNA, CDR2 YNFKEQ. With V trimmed by 4 bases and J by 2 bases, 5 bases remained unmatched. The CDR3 DNA follows: TGTGCCAGCAGCCCCGGGACAGCGACTGGAAACACCATATATTTT. It yields the protein CASSPGTATGNTIYF.

The rearrangement uses TRBV4-2 and TRBJ1-1; D is unresolved. The CDR3 sequence is 12 residues long. The germline V gene encodes CDR1 LGHNA and CDR2 YNFKEQ. V shed 1 base and J shed 4 bases, with 4 bases lying between them. CDR3 DNA sequence: TGTGCCAGCAGCCAAGGACTCACTGAAGCTTTCTTT. Its protein product is CASSQGLTEAFF.

This chain links TRBV11-2 with TRBJ2-3; 11 bases line up with TRBD2. CDR3 size: 16 residues. The trim removed 5 bases at V and 2 bases at J, leaving 6 bases unmatched. The germline V gene has CDR1 SGHAT and CDR2 FQNNGV. The CDR3 bases are TGTGCCAGCAGCAGGGGACTAGCGGATAACACAGATACGCAGTATTTT. Translating it yields CASSRGLADNTDTQYF.